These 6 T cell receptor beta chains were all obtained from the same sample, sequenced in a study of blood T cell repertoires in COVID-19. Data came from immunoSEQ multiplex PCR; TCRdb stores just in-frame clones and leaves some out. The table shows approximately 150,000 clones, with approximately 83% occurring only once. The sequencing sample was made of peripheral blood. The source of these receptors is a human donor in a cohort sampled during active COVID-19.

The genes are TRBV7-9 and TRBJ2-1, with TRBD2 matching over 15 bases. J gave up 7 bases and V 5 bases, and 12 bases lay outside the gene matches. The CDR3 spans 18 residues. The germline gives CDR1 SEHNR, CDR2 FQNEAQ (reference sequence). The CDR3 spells CASSTTIGLAGGTNEQFF. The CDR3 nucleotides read TGTGCCAGCAGCACGACCATCGGACTAGCGGGAGGGACGAATGAGCAGTTCTTC.

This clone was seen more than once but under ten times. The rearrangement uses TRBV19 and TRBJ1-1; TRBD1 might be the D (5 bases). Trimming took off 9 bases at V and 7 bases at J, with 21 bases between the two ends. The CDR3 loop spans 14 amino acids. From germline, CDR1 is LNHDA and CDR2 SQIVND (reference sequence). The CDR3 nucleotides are TGTGCCAGCATAACCCGAGAGAGGGGAGGTGAAGCTTTCTTT. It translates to CASITRERGGEAFF.

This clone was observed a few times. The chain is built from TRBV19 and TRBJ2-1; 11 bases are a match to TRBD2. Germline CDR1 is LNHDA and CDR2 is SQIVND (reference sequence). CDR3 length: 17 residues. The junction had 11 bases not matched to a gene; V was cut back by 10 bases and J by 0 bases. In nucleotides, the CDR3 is TGTGCCACCCGCGGGCTAGCGGGAGGTAGCTCCTACAATGAGCAGTTCTTC. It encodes CATRGLAGGSSYNEQFF.

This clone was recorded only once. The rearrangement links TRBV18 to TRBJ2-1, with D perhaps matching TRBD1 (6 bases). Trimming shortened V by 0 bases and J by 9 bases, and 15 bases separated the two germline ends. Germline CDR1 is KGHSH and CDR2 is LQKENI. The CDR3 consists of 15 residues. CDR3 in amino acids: CASSPPGDKRGEQFF. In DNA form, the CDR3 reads TGTGCCAGCTCACCACCCGGGGACAAAAGGGGTGAGCAGTTCTTC.

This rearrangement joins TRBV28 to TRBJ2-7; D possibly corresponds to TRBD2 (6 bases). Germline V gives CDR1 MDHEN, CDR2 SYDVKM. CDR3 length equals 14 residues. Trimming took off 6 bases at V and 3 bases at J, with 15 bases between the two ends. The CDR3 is CASRLGRRGYEQYF. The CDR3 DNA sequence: TGTGCCAGCAGGTTGGGCCGGCGGGGCTACGAGCAGTACTTC.

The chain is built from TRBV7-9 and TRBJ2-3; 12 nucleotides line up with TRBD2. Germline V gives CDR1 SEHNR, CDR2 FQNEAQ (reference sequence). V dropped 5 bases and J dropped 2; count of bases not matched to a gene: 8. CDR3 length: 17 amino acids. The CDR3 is CASSPELAGGYTDTQYF. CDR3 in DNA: TGTGCCAGCAGCCCGGAACTAGCGGGAGGATACACAGATACGCAGTATTTT.